This T cell receptor (beta chain) is from a study of vaccination and CD4 T cells after COVID-19. The ends were cut back, 1 base at V and 5 bases at J, with 11 bases in the middle. Germline V lookup: CDR1 SEHNR, CDR2 FQNEAQ (reference sequence). The CDR3 totals 15 residues. Treatment indicated: roughly 10-day PBMC culture with coronavirus spike peptide pools or control peptides (ViraFEST assay). Sequencing of cultured CD4+ T cell DNA used the Oncomine TCR Beta short-read assay. In TCRdb, the PCR reads were re-called with MiXCR into one record per CDR3 protein. The sample contains about 20,000 distinct CDR3 sequences, roughly three fifths of which appear only once. Comment on this clonotype: Its target is not known.

Sequenced material: CD4+ T cells from blood, cultured in vitro, taken after SARS-CoV-2 vaccination. The sequence was collected from a human donor who had recovered from COVID-19. The gene calls are TRBV7-9 and TRBJ2-2; possible D gene TRBD2, 6 bases. CDR3 sequence reads: CASSLGQGGTGELFF. Written as DNA, the CDR3 is TGTGCCAGCAGCTTAGGCCAGGGAGGTACCGGGGAGCTGTTTTTT.